Below, 26 T cell receptor beta chains from the same sample are listed, as sequenced in a study of blood T cell repertoires in COVID-19. TCRdb's copy holds only in-frame clones and misses some; the assay was immunoSEQ multiplex PCR. The repertoire has tens of thousands of clones, 88% of them found once; the top ten carry roughly 4.6%. The specimen was peripheral blood. The origin of the receptors is a human donor in a cohort sampled during active COVID-19.

This rearrangement joins TRBV7-9 to TRBJ1-3; D may be TRBD1 (6 bases). Germline V gene lookup returns CDR1 SEHNR and CDR2 FQNEAQ (reference sequence). The CDR3 is 14 amino acids. The germline V and J ends were trimmed by 5 bases and 2 bases, with 10 bases remaining between them. The CDR3 here is CASSVSGAGNTIYF. CDR3 DNA: TGTGCCAGCAGCGTGTCAGGGGCTGGAAACACCATATATTTT.

J is TRBJ2-7 and V is TRBV15; 9 positions agree with TRBD2. Germline V gives CDR1 LNHNV, CDR2 YYDKDF (reference sequence). V trimming: 5 bases; J trimming: 0 bases; junction bases outside the gene matches: 2. This CDR3 has 14 amino acids. The CDR3 here is CATSASGTSYEQYF. The CDR3 bases are TGTGCCACCAGCGCTAGCGGGACCTCCTACGAGCAGTACTTC.

The chain couples TRBV3-1 (or the pseudogene TRBV3-2) to TRBJ2-3; D may be TRBD1 (6 bases). Per the germline V gene, CDR1 is LGHDT and CDR2 is YNNKEL (reference sequence). This CDR3 has 14 amino acids. The V and J ends lost 0 bases and 6 bases respectively, with 10 bases between them. The CDR3 DNA is TGTGCCAGCAGCCAAGATCCAGGGGTCGATACGCAGTATTTT. This sequence encodes CASSQDPGVDTQYF.

The chain uses TRBV3-1 (or the pseudogene TRBV3-2) and TRBJ2-5, with D possibly TRBD2 on 6 matching bases. V was clipped by 0 bases and J by 5 bases, with 10 bases between them. CDR3 size: 14 residues. Germline V gene sequence: CDR1 LGHDT, CDR2 YNNKEL (reference sequence). CDR3 sequence reads: CASSQDPGRETQYF. In DNA form, the CDR3 reads TGTGCCAGCAGCCAAGATCCAGGGAGGGAGACCCAGTACTTC.

The chain links TRBV3-1 (or the pseudogene TRBV3-2) to TRBJ2-3; 7 bases are a match to TRBD1. V lost 7 bases, J lost 4 bases, and 8 bases stayed unmatched. CDR3 length equals 14 residues. Germline CDR1 LGHDT, CDR2 YNNKEL (reference sequence). Written as DNA, the CDR3 is TGTGCCAGCACCTACAGGGGCAGGGCAGATACGCAGTATTTT. This sequence encodes CASTYRGRADTQYF.

This chain uses TRBV19 with TRBJ2-5; D is unresolved. V was clipped by 2 bases and J by 3 bases, with 10 bases between them. Germline-derived CDR1 and CDR2 are LNHDA and SQIVND (reference sequence). The CDR3 consists of 14 residues. CDR3 in amino acids: CASSIWPVKETQYF. The CDR3 region has the DNA TGTGCCAGTAGTATATGGCCAGTCAAAGAGACCCAGTACTTC.

V gene TRBV28 combines with J gene TRBJ2-2; D unclear. In germline, CDR1 is MDHEN, CDR2 SYDVKM. V lost 3 bases and J 7 bases, leaving 6 bases between the germline ends. The CDR3 contains 12 residues. The CDR3 spells CASSLTIGELFF. CDR3 in DNA: TGTGCCAGCAGTTTGACAATCGGGGAGCTGTTTTTT.

This clone was picked up one time. The J gene is TRBJ2-1, the V gene TRBV3-1 (or the pseudogene TRBV3-2), with 13 bases fitting TRBD2. There are 17 residues in the CDR3. J was trimmed by 2 bases and V by 4 bases; bases with no gene match: 5. CDR1 is LGHDT, CDR2 YNNKEL, per germline (reference sequence). CDR3 nucleotide sequence: TGTGCCAGCAGCCCTGGGACTAGCGGGACCACCTACAATGAGCAGTTCTTC. It codes for CASSPGTSGTTYNEQFF.

The rearrangement joins TRBV5-6 to TRBJ2-5; possibly TRBD1 for D (6 bases). In germline, CDR1 is SGHDT, CDR2 YYEEEE. V shed 4 bases and J shed 1 base, with 14 bases lying between them. The CDR3 consists of 15 residues. The CDR3 region is CASSPTGSGQETQYF. In DNA form, the CDR3 reads TGTGCCAGCAGCCCCACAGGGTCGGGCCAAGAGACCCAGTACTTC.

In this sample, this clone turned up once. This rearrangement joins TRBV6-2 or TRBV6-3 to TRBJ2-7; D remains unclear. CDR1 is MNHEY and CDR2 is SVGEGT in the germline V gene. The CDR3 is 11 residues long. V was clipped by 3 bases and J by 3 bases, with 3 bases between them. CDR3 region: CASSYIYEQYF. The CDR3, as DNA: TGTGCCAGCAGTTATATCTACGAGCAGTACTTC.

The genes are TRBV6-1 and TRBJ2-7, with D possibly TRBD2 on 5 matching bases. CDR1 is MNHNS, CDR2 SASEGT, per germline. The CDR3 contains 13 residues. V lost 3 bases, J lost 3 bases, and 9 bases lay in between. The CDR3, as DNA: TGTGCCAGCAGTGAGGGCGGGCTCTACGAGCAGTACTTC. This gives the protein CASSEGGLYEQYF.

The CDR3 loop reads CASSKDRGNYGYTF. The CDR3 DNA follows: TGCGCCAGCAGCAAGGACAGGGGAAACTATGGCTACACCTTC. The J gene is TRBJ1-2, the V gene TRBV5-1; 9 bases agree with TRBD1. The CDR3 consists of 14 residues. Germline CDR1 is SGHRS and CDR2 is YFSETQ. The V gene end was trimmed by 4 bases and the J gene end by 2 bases; junction bases not matched to a gene: 3.

This chain uses TRBV2 with TRBJ1-6; 7 bases fit TRBD1. CDR1 SNHLY and CDR2 FYNNEI come from the germline V gene. This CDR3 contains 16 residues. The V and J ends lost 7 bases and 6 bases, in that order; junction bases with no gene match: 12. DNA for the CDR3: TGTGCCAGCACCCCCGGACAGGAAATCATTAATTCACCCCTCCACTTT. Its protein is CASTPGQEIINSPLHF. Supplemented by reference TRBV2 and TRBJ1-6, the full variable domain reads EPEVTQTPSHQVTQMGQEVILRCVPISNHLYFYWYRQILGQKVEFLVSFYNNEISEKSEIFDDQFSVERPDGSNFTLKIRSTKLEDSAMYFCASTPGQEIINSPLHFGNGTRLTVT.

The V and J genes are TRBV5-1 and TRBJ2-7; 11 bases line up with TRBD2. After removal of 1 base from V and 5 bases from J, the junction contained 5 bases not matched to a gene. Per germline, CDR1 SGHRS and CDR2 YFSETQ. This CDR3 has 15 residues. As DNA, the CDR3 is TGCGCCAGCAGCTTGCGTCCACTAGCGGGAGACGAGCAGTACTTC. This codes for CASSLRPLAGDEQYF.

The chain links TRBV9 to TRBJ2-1; TRBD2 agrees at 7 bases. Germline V gene sequence: CDR1 SGDLS, CDR2 YYNGEE. The CDR3 runs to 14 residues. V lost 4 bases to trimming and J lost 9 bases; unmatched junction nucleotides: 10. The CDR3 nucleotides are TGTGCCAGCAGCCGAGGGAGGGAGGGCCTTGAGCAGTTCTTC. Translation gives CASSRGREGLEQFF.

The V call is TRBV5-5, the J call TRBJ1-1; D is possibly TRBD1 (5 bases). Trimming removed 4 bases at V and 1 base at J, with 11 bases between. Germline loops: CDR1 SGHKS, CDR2 YYEKEE (reference sequence). The CDR3 covers 14 residues. The CDR3 sequence is CASSPYQGNTEAFF. The CDR3 nucleotides read TGTGCCAGCAGCCCCTACCAGGGGAACACTGAAGCTTTCTTT.

The chain couples TRBV7-8 to TRBJ1-1, with D possibly matching TRBD1 (5 bases). The CDR3 sequence is 16 residues long. Trimming cost V 1 base and J 5 bases, with 17 bases left between them. The germline CDR1 and CDR2 sequences are SGHVS and FQNEAQ. CDR3 DNA: TGTGCCAGCAGCTTAGAGGGTCAGGGATCGCGAACTGAAGCTTTCTTT. This gives the protein CASSLEGQGSRTEAFF.

CDR3 protein: CASSQGSSRETQYF. The CDR3 region has the DNA TGTGCCAGCAGCCAGGGCAGTAGCCGGGAGACCCAGTACTTC. The V and J genes are TRBV11-2 and TRBJ2-5; D is perhaps TRBD1 (5 bases). The germline V and J ends were trimmed by 5 bases and 5 bases, with 15 bases remaining between them. Germline values: CDR1 SGHAT, CDR2 FQNNGV. The CDR3 is 14 amino acids. Supplemented by reference TRBV11-2 and TRBJ2-5, the full variable domain reads EAGVAQSPRYKIIEKRQSVAFWCNPISGHATLYWYQQILGQGPKLLIQFQNNGVVDDSQLPKDRFSAERLKGVDSTLKIQPAKLEDSAVYLCASSQGSSRETQYFGPGTRLLVL.

In this sample, this clone turned up a few times. V usage is TRBV20-1 and J usage is TRBJ2-7; 10 bases agree with TRBD1. This CDR3 has 14 residues. The ends lost 6 bases at V and 7 bases at J; junction bases unmatched: 12. Germline CDR1 and CDR2: DFQATT and SNEGSKA (reference sequence). The CDR3 DNA is TGCAGTGCCAGTCAAACGGACAGGGGGTGGGAGCAGTACTTC. Residues: CSASQTDRGWEQYF.

With regard to this clone: Other DNA sequences from this sample encode an identical CDR3 as well. The genes are TRBV12-3 or TRBV12-4 and TRBJ2-5, with 7 bases lining up with TRBD1. The trim removed 5 bases at V and 3 bases at J, leaving 3 bases unmatched. The CDR3 consists of 13 residues. The CDR3 DNA reads TGTGCCAGCAGTCTAGGACAGGAAGAGACCCAGTACTTC. Translated: CASSLGQEETQYF.

The rearrangement joins TRBV5-5 to TRBJ1-1, with a weak D call TRBD1 (5 bases). Trimming took off 4 bases at V and 3 bases at J, with 13 bases between the two ends. Germline lookup yields CDR1 SGHKS and CDR2 YYEKEE (reference sequence). CDR3 size: 14 residues. This CDR3 is CASSGQGSDTEAFF. DNA for the CDR3: TGTGCCAGCAGCGGGCAGGGTTCGGACACTGAAGCTTTCTTT. Variable domain in full (rest from reference TRBV5-5 and TRBJ1-1): DAGVTQSPTHLIKTRGQQVTLRCSPISGHKSVSWYQQVLGQGPQFIFQYYEKEERGRGNFPDRFSARQFPNYSSELNVNALLLGDSALYLCASSGQGSDTEAFFGQGTRLTVV.

The chain links TRBV7-9 to TRBJ1-5; TRBD1 aligns across 10 bases. This CDR3 comprises 15 residues. Germline V gene data show CDR1 as SEHNR and CDR2 as FQNEAQ (reference sequence). Unmatched junction bases numbered 4, after V lost 4 bases and J lost 4 bases. The CDR3 sequence: CASSYGTGVNQPQHF. In DNA, the CDR3 is TGTGCCAGCAGCTACGGGACAGGGGTAAATCAGCCCCAGCATTTT.

This chain links TRBV10-1 with TRBJ1-1; D may be TRBD1 (5 bases). The germline V gene encodes CDR1 WNHNN and CDR2 SYGVQD (reference sequence). The length of the CDR3 is 15 residues. V lost 6 bases to trimming and J lost 3 bases, with 17 bases between them. The DNA of the CDR3 is TGCGCCAGCAGCGAGACCAGGGTCGACGACACTGAAGCTTTCTTT. It yields the protein CASSETRVDDTEAFF.

This CDR3 reads CASSPDSLSSYEQYF. CDR3 sequence (DNA): TGCGCCAGCAGCCCCGACAGCCTCAGCTCCTACGAGCAGTACTTC. The V and J genes are TRBV5-1 and TRBJ2-7, with TRBD1 as a possible D gene (5 bases). The length of the CDR3 is 15 residues. In germline, CDR1 is SGHRS, CDR2 YFSETQ. Deletions cut 4 bases from V and 0 bases from J, with 14 bases between. The variable domain in full, completed from reference TRBV5-1 and TRBJ2-7, reads KAGVTQTPRYLIKTRGQQVTLSCSPISGHRSVSWYQQTPGQGLQFLFEYFSETQRNKGNFPGRFSGRQFSNSRSEMNVSTLELGDSALYLCASSPDSLSSYEQYFGPGTRLTVT.

The V and J genes are TRBV5-4 and TRBJ1-4; perhaps TRBD1 as D (5 bases). Germline-derived CDR1 and CDR2 are SGHNT and YYREEE (reference sequence). V was cut by 0 bases and J by 5 bases, with 5 bases left in between. The CDR3 covers 13 residues. The chain's CDR3 is CASSLDRNEKLFF. CDR3 in DNA: TGTGCCAGCAGCTTGGACAGGAATGAAAAACTGTTTTTT.

The chain couples TRBV11-2 to TRBJ2-5; D gene unclear. V lost 4 bases, J lost 5 bases, and 17 bases lay in between. Germline V gene data show CDR1 as SGHAT and CDR2 as FQNNGV. The CDR3 totals 15 residues. Here the CDR3 reads CASSSQRSPRETQYF. For the CDR3, the DNA is TGTGCCAGCAGCTCCCAGAGGAGCCCTCGGGAGACCCAGTACTTC.